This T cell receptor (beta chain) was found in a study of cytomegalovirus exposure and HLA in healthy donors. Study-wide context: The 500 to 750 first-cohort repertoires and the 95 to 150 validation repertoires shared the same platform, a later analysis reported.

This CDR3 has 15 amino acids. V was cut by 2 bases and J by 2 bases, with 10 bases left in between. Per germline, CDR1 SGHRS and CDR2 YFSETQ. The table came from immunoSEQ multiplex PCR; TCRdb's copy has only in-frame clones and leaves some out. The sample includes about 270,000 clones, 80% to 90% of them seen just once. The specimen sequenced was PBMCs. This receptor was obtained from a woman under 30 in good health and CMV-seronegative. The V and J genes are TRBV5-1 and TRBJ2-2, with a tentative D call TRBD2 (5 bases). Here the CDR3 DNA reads TGCGCCAGCAGCTTCGTCGGGGAAAACACCGGGGAGCTGTTTTTT. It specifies CASSFVGENTGELFF.